The TCR beta chain described here comes from a study of T cells after yellow fever vaccination. Study-level findings and limits: Highly abundant clonotypes carried over from the bulk population could end up in FACS-sorted repertoires as contaminants. Post-booster repertoires again held most primary-vaccination clones (about 95% CD4, around 90% CD8). Clonotype sharing between CD4 and CD8 compartments was small.

Points on this clonotype: The antigen remains unidentified.

5'RACE template switching produced TCR cDNA carrying a universal primer site and UMIs. TCRdb passed the 5' RACE reads through MiXCR, listing each CDR3 protein once. The sample has 200,000 to 250,000 distinct CDR3 sequences; around 3.1% are singletons. This CDR3 is built from 13 residues. The junction had 6 bases not matched to a gene; V was cut back by 3 bases and J by 8 bases. Germline CDR1 SGHNT, CDR2 YYREEE (reference sequence). The TCR originated in a man aged 18 to 30 who received the YFV17D yellow fever vaccine. The sequencing here drew on CD4+ T cells sorted from PBMCs, taken 10 days after the yellow fever booster vaccination. The chain employs TRBV5-4 and TRBJ1-2; 8 bases agree with TRBD1. CDR3 sequence reads: CASSWDRQGGYTF. CDR3 nucleotides: TGTGCCAGCAGCTGGGACAGGCAGGGAGGCTACACCTTC. The full variable domain, its missing parts supplied by reference TRBV5-4 and TRBJ1-2, is ETGVTQSPTHLIKTRGQQVTLRCSSQSGHNTVSWYQQALGQGPQFIFQYYREEENGRGNFPPRFSGLQFPNYSSELNVNALELDDSALYLCASSWDRQGGYTFGSGTRLTVV.